This TCR beta chain was captured in a study of blood T cell repertoires in COVID-19. Clones were read by immunoSEQ multiplex PCR, and TCRdb kept only the in-frame ones, dropping some. The repertoire consists of some 120,000 clones, with 90% occurring once and the leading ten covering under 2%. The CDR3 runs 15 residues. After removal of 5 bases from V and 2 bases from J, the junction contained 5 bases not matched to a gene. CDR1 is SGHRS and CDR2 is YFSETQ in the germline V gene. The receptor's source is a human donor with active COVID-19. The donor label of this sample is uncertain. Sample: peripheral blood. The rearrangement joins TRBV5-1 to TRBJ1-1; 11 bases map to TRBD1. CDR3 sequence: CASRLRTGGNTEAFF. The CDR3 coding sequence is TGCGCCAGCAGGTTGCGGACAGGGGGCAACACTGAAGCTTTCTTT.